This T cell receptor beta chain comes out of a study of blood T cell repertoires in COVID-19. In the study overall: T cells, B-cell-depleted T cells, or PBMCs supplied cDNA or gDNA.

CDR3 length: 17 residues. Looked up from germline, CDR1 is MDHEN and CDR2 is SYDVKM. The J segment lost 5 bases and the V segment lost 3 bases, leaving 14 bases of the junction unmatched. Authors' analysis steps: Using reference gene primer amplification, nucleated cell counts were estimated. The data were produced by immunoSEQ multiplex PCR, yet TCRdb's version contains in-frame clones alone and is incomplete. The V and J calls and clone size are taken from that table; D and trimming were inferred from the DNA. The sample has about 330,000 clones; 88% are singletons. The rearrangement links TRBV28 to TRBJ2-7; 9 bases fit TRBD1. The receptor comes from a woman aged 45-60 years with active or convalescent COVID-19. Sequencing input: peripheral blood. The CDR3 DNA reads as TGTGCCAGCAGTTTTAAAGGGGACAGGGTCTTTGGGGACGAGCAGTACTTC. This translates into CASSFKGDRVFGDEQYF.